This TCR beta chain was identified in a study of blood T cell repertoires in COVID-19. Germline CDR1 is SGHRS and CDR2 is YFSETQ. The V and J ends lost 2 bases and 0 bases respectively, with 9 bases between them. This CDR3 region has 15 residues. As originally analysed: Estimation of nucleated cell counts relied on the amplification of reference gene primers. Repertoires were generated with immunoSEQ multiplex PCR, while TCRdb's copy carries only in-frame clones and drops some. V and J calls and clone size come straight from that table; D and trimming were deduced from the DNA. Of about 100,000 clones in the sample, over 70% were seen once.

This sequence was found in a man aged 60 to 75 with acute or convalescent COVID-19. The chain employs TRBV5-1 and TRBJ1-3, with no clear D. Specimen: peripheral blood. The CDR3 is CASSFTGISGNTIYF. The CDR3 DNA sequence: TGCGCCAGCAGCTTTACGGGGATCTCTGGAAACACCATATATTTT.